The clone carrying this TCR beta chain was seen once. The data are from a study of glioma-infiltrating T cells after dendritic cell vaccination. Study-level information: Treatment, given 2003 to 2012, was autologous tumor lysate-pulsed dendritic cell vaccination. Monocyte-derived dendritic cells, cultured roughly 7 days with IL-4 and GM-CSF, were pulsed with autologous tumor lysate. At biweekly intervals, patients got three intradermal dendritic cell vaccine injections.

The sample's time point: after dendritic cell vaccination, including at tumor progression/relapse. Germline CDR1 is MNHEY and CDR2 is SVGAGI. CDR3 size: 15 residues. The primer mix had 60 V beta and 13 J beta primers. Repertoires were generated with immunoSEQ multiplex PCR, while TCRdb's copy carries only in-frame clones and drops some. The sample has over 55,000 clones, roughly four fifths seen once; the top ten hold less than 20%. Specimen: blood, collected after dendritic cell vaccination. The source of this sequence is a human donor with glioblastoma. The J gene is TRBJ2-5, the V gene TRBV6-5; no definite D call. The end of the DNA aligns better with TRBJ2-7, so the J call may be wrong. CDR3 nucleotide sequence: TGTGCCAGCAGTCGCGCAAATTCTGGGGCCTACGAGCAGTACTTC. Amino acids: CASSRANSGAYEQYF.